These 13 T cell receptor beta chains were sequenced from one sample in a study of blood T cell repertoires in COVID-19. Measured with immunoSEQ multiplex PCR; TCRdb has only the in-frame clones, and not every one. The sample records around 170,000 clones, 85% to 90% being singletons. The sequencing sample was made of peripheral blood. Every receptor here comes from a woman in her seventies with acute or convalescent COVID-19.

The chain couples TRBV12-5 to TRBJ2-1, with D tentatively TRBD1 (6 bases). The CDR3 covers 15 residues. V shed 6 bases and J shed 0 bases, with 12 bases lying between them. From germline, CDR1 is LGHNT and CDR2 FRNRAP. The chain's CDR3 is CASGPDRSSYNEQFF. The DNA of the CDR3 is TGTGCTAGTGGACCTGACAGGAGCTCCTACAATGAGCAGTTCTTC.

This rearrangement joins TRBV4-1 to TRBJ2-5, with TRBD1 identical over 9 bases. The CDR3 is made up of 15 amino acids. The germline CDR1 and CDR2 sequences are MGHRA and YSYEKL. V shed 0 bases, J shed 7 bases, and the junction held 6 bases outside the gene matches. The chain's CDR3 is CASSQDGQGYGTQYF. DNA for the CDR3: TGCGCCAGCAGCCAAGATGGACAGGGGTACGGGACCCAGTACTTC.

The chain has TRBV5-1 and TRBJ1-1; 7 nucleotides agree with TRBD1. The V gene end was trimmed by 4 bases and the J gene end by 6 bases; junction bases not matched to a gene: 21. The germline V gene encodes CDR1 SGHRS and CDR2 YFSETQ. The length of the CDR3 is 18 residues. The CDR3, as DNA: TGCGCCAGCAGCCGAGACGGACAGGTAAGGGCTTTGGGCGCTGAAGCTTTCTTT. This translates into CASSRDGQVRALGAEAFF.

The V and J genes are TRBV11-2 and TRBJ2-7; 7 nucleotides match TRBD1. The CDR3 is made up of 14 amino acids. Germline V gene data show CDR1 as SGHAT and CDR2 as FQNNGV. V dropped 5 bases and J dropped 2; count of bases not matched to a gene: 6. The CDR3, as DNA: TGTGCCAGCAGCCCGGGACAGCTACCCTACGAGCAGTACTTC. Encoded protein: CASSPGQLPYEQYF.

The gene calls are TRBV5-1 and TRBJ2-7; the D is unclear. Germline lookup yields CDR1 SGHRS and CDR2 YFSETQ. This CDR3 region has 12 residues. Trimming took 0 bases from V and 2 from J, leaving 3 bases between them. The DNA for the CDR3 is TGCGCCAGCAGCTTGGACACCTACGAGCAGTACTTC. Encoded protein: CASSLDTYEQYF.

CDR3 region: CASMKENSGNTIYF. CDR3 sequence (DNA): TGTGCCAGCATGAAGGAGAACTCTGGAAACACCATATATTTT. V and J are TRBV6-5 and TRBJ1-3; D gene uncertain. The CDR3 has 14 residues. Germline assignment: CDR1 MNHEY and CDR2 SVGAGI. Trimming took off 7 bases at V and 0 bases at J, with 10 bases between the two ends.

CDR3 in amino acids: CASKASGSGGSYNEQFF. CDR3 coding DNA: TGTGCCAGCAAAGCCTCCGGTAGCGGGGGTTCTTACAATGAGCAGTTCTTC. The chain joins TRBV25-1 to TRBJ2-1, with 9 bases identical to TRBD2. J was trimmed by 4 bases and V by 7 bases; bases with no gene match: 14. Germline-derived CDR1 and CDR2 are MGHDK and SYGVNS. This CDR3 is 17 amino acids long.

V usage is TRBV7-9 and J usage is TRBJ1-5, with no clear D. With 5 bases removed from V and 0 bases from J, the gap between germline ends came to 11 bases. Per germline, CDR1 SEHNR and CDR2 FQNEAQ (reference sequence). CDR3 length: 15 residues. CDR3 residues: CASSQVGDSNQPQHF. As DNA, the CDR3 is TGTGCCAGCAGCCAGGTCGGTGATAGCAATCAGCCCCAGCATTTT.

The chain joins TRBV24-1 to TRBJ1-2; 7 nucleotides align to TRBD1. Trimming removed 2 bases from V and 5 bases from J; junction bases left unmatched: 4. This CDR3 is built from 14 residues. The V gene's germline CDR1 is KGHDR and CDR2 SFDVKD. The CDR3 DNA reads TGTGCCACCAGTGATTCCGGGACAGAGTATGGCTACACCTTC. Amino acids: CATSDSGTEYGYTF.

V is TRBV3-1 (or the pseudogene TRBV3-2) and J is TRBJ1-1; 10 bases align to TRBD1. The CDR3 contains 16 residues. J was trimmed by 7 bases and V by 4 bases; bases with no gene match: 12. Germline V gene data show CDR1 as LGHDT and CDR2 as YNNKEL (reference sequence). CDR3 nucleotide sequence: TGTGCCAGCAGCCCAAGCCCGGGACAGGGGATTTTTGAAGCTTTCTTT. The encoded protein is CASSPSPGQGIFEAFF.

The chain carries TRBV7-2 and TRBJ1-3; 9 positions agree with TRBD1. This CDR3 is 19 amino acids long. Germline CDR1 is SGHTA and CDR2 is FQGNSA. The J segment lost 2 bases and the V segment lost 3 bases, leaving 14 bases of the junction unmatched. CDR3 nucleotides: TGTGCCAGCAGCTTTCGGGCCGGGACAGGGCCTCTCGCTGGAAACACCATATATTTT. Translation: CASSFRAGTGPLAGNTIYF.

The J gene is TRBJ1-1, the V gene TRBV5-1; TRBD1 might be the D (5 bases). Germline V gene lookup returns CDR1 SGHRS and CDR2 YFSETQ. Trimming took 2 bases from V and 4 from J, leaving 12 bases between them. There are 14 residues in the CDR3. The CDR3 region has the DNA TGCGCCAGCAGCTTAAACAGGTTGGGCACTGAAGCTTTCTTT. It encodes CASSLNRLGTEAFF.

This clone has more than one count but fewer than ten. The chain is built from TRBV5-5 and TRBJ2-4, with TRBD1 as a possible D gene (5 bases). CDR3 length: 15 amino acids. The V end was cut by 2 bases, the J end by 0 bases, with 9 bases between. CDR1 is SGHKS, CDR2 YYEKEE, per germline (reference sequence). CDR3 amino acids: CASSLTGVAKNIQYF. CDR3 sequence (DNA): TGTGCCAGCAGCTTAACAGGTGTAGCCAAAAACATTCAGTACTTC.